These 12 T cell receptor beta chains were all obtained from the same sample, sequenced in a study of tumor and adjacent non-tumor tissue in lung cancer. The library came from three nested PCR rounds adapted from ARM-PCR protocols. One entry per CDR3 protein, called by TCRdb with MiXCR from the multiplex PCR reads. The table lists roughly 220,000 distinct CDR3 sequences, 70% to 75% of them singletons. The template was RNA from unsorted bulk tissue. Sequencing used lung tumor tissue. These receptors were collected from a man aged 60 to 75 with non-small cell lung cancer.

In regard to this clonotype: This sequence may be a read error, since a much larger clone differs from it by one base. The rearrangement uses TRBV20-1 and TRBJ1-4; D is ambiguous. Trimming took off 6 bases at V and 7 bases at J, with 21 bases between the two ends. The CDR3 is made up of 15 amino acids. Looked up from germline, CDR1 is DFQATT and CDR2 is SNEGSKA (reference sequence). CDR3 DNA: TGCAGTGCACAGATCCGGGAGGGTTTCAGTGAAAAACTGTTTTTT. Its translation is CSAQIREGFSEKLFF.

This clonotype was seen a single time. The rearrangement joins TRBV4-3 to TRBJ2-3; a possible D gene is TRBD1 (5 bases). Germline lookup yields CDR1 LGHNA and CDR2 YSLEER. Trimming stripped 2 bases from V and 4 bases from J, with 22 bases between. CDR3 length equals 18 residues. DNA of the CDR3: TGCGCCAGCAGCCAATCTTCGGAGTGGACATACCGGGCAGATACGCAGTATTTT. Protein product: CASSQSSEWTYRADTQYF.

The chain links TRBV4-1 to TRBJ2-7, with 9 bases aligning to TRBD1. The length of the CDR3 is 17 residues. With 4 bases clipped from V and 2 bases from J, the junction kept 12 bases outside the gene matches. Germline CDR1 reads MGHRA; CDR2 reads YSYEKL. The CDR3 coding sequence is TGCGCCAGCAGCCTTGCCCCCCCGGGACAGGGTACCTACGAGCAGTACTTC. Residues: CASSLAPPGQGTYEQYF.

About this clonotype: This may come from a read error, since a much larger clone is one base off. The genes are TRBV4-2 and TRBJ1-4; TRBD1 aligns across 7 bases. Germline V gene lookup returns CDR1 LGHNA and CDR2 YNFKEQ. There are 13 residues in the CDR3. This CDR3 reads CASRDRHNEKPFF. CDR3 sequence (DNA): TGTGCCAGCAGGGACAGGCATAATGAAAAACCGTTTTTT.

The chain uses TRBV6-5 and TRBJ1-1; weak D call: TRBD1 (5 bases). In germline, CDR1 is MNHEY, CDR2 SVGAGI. Trimming cost V 10 bases and J 8 bases, with 20 bases left between them. The length of the CDR3 is 13 residues. The CDR3 nucleotides are TGTGCCAACAGGCCAGCCGGTTCGGCCGAAGCTTTCTTT. Amino acid sequence: CANRPAGSAEAFF.

This clonotype was counted at least ten times. CDR3 in DNA: TGCAGTGCTAGAGGAGCGGACAATCAGCCCCAGCATTTT. This codes for CSARGADNQPQHF. The chain links TRBV20-1 to TRBJ1-5, with D hard to call. The germline V gene has CDR1 DFQATT and CDR2 SNEGSKA (reference sequence). V lost 1 base and J lost 3, with 7 bases in between. The CDR3 is made up of 13 amino acids.

In regard to this clonotype: Germline is not matched at one junction end, which may reflect a read error. The chain carries TRBV10-2 and TRBJ2-7; 8 bases fit TRBD2. The CDR3 is 15 residues long. The germline V gene encodes CDR1 WSHSY and CDR2 SAAADI. The CDR3, as DNA: TGCGCCAGCAGTGGGGTTAGCGGGATCACCTACCAGCAGTACTTC. Encoded protein: CASSGVSGITYQQYF.

With respect to this clonotype: This may stem from a read error, because a much larger clone lies one nucleotide away. Without the conserved terminal phenylalanine or tryptophan, this CDR3 likely stems from a read error. The V call is TRBV5-1, the J call TRBJ1-6, with 7 positions matching TRBD1. This CDR3 spans 16 amino acids. The germline CDR1 and CDR2 sequences are SGHRS and YFSETQ. V dropped 3 bases and J dropped 10; count of bases not matched to a gene: 13. DNA for the CDR3: TGCGCCAGCAGCTCCACTGACAGGGTAACAAACTCACCCCTCCACTAT. This translates into CASSSTDRVTNSPLHY.

As concerns this clonotype: The germline gene is not matched at one end of the junction; a read error may be the cause. The gene calls are TRBV11-2 and TRBJ1-1; D is unclear. Germline V gene data show CDR1 as SGHAT and CDR2 as FQNNGV. The CDR3 length is 12 residues. This CDR3 is CVSSPWNIEAFF. CDR3 coding DNA: TGTGTCAGCAGCCCCTGGAACATTGAAGCTTTCTTT.

On this clonotype itself: A much larger clone sits a single nucleotide away, making a read error possible. J is TRBJ2-3 and V is TRBV6-5; D unresolved. The CDR3 runs to 14 residues. The germline CDR1 and CDR2 sequences are MNHEY and SVGAGI. CDR3 loop: CDSSPRVNTDTQYF. The CDR3 DNA sequence: TGTGACAGCAGTCCTCGGGTCAACACAGATACGCAGTATTTT.

This clonotype was detected only a few times. The V and J genes are TRBV6-5 and TRBJ2-1, with D tentatively TRBD1 (6 bases). Germline V lookup: CDR1 MNHEY, CDR2 SVGAGI. This CDR3 has 13 residues. Trimming took 7 bases from V and 6 from J, leaving 13 bases between them. DNA for the CDR3: TGTGCCAGCACCACCAGGGGCTCCAATGAGCAGTTCTTC. This codes for CASTTRGSNEQFF.

Worth noting for this clonotype: An end of the junction differs from the germline gene, which may be a read error. The chain is built from TRBV29-1 and TRBJ2-2; 7 nucleotides line up with TRBD1. This CDR3 spans 15 amino acids. Germline V lookup: CDR1 SQVTM, CDR2 ANQGSEA. The CDR3 reads CSVGLTGINIGELFF. CDR3 in DNA: TGCAGCGTTGGCCTGACAGGGATTAACATCGGGGAGCTTTTTTTT.